The entry that follows covers one T cell receptor (beta chain) sequence. The antigen remains undetermined. This entry comes from a study of molecular identifiers for immune sequencing clone quantification. Study-level background: Within a replicate experiment, RNA obtained from either approximately 20,000 or 100,000 naive CD8 cells was divided into five aliquots, and four of those aliquots were then sequenced.

Regarding the study as a whole: Clones that exceeded 20 RNA copies held over 99% of effector molecules, yet under 1% in naive cells. Investigators reportedly could detect spiked Jurkat TCR RNA from one cell among over 750,000 naive cells.

V trimming: 2 bases; J trimming: 0 bases; junction bases outside the gene matches: 5. This CDR3 has 16 amino acids. Per germline, CDR1 LNHNV and CDR2 YYDKDF (reference sequence). TCRdb used MiXCR to reprocess the PCR reads, holding one entry per CDR3 protein. The sample records 90,000 to 120,000 distinct CDR3 sequences, roughly a third being singletons. The sequence was obtained from a human donor in good health. Some libraries in this study had Jurkat cell RNA spiked in. The chain carries TRBV15 and TRBJ2-7; 9 positions agree with TRBD2. Sequenced material: naive CD8+ T cells from blood, with Jurkat cell RNA spiked in. The subset here: FACS-sorted CD8+CD4-CCR7+CD45RA+ naive T cells. The CDR3 protein is CATSRPSGGSSYEQYF. The CDR3 DNA reads TGTGCCACCAGCAGACCAAGCGGGGGGAGCTCCTACGAGCAGTACTTC.